The 26 T cell receptor beta chains in this list originate from one sample, sequenced in a study of CD8 T cells in ankylosing spondylitis. TCRdb independently ran MiXCR on the 5' RACE reads; one entry per CDR3 protein. The top ten hold about half of the sample, which has under 7,500 distinct CDR3 sequences, roughly 2% seen once. Sequencing input: blood, either unsorted or a sorted T cell fraction (not recorded which). These TCRs come from a male donor with ankylosing spondylitis or in good health (not recorded which).

In its sample, this clonotype is medium-sized. V and J are TRBV9 and TRBJ1-2, with a tentative D call TRBD1 (5 bases). V shed 0 bases and J shed 4 bases, with 10 bases lying between them. The CDR3 is made up of 14 amino acids. The germline V gene encodes CDR1 SGDLS and CDR2 YYNGEE. CDR3 in DNA: TGTGCCAGCAGCGTAGCAGGGCCAGGCTATGGCTACACCTTC. The encoded protein is CASSVAGPGYGYTF.

In its sample, this clonotype was seen many times. This CDR3 reads CASSVTSGTLSSYNEQFF. As DNA, the CDR3 is TGTGCCAGCAGCGTTACTAGCGGGACCCTTAGCTCCTACAATGAGCAGTTCTTC. The genes are TRBV9 and TRBJ2-1; TRBD2 agrees at 10 bases. Germline assignment: CDR1 SGDLS and CDR2 YYNGEE. Germline trimming cut 2 bases from V and 0 bases from J; bases unmatched to any gene: 8. The length of the CDR3 is 18 residues.

This clonotype was counted at least ten times. This sequence joins TRBV9 and TRBJ2-2; 9 bases line up with TRBD1. The CDR3 consists of 17 residues. Germline V gene data show CDR1 as SGDLS and CDR2 as YYNGEE. J gave up 6 bases and V 4 bases, and 13 bases lay outside the gene matches. The CDR3 loop is CASSSRDRVALAGELFF. The CDR3 nucleotides are TGTGCCAGCAGCAGCCGGGACAGGGTCGCGCTTGCCGGGGAGCTGTTTTTT. Full variable domain (outside the CDR3, taken from reference TRBV9 and TRBJ2-2): DSGVTQTPKHLITATGQRVTLRCSPRSGDLSVYWYQQSLDQGLQFLIQYYNGEERAKGNILERFSAQQFPDLHSELNLSSLELGDSALYFCASSSRDRVALAGELFFGEGSRLTVL.

This clonotype occurred many times. V usage is TRBV9 and J usage is TRBJ2-6; 8 bases align to TRBD1. Germline V gene lookup returns CDR1 SGDLS and CDR2 YYNGEE. After removal of 4 bases from V and 4 bases from J, the junction contained 13 bases not matched to a gene. The CDR3 spans 18 residues. The CDR3 protein is CASSITGGLSLGANVLTF. The CDR3 DNA follows: TGTGCCAGCAGCATAACAGGGGGTCTCTCTCTGGGGGCCAACGTCCTGACTTTC.

This clonotype was detected many times. The rearrangement uses TRBV9 and TRBJ2-1, with 11 nucleotides matching TRBD2. The germline gives CDR1 SGDLS, CDR2 YYNGEE. V was clipped by 3 bases and J by 5 bases; unmatched bases: 10. This CDR3 is built from 17 residues. In DNA form, the CDR3 reads TGTGCCAGCAGCGCAAAGGCGGGGACTAGCGGTCACAATGAGCAGTTCTTC. Encoded protein: CASSAKAGTSGHNEQFF. The variable domain in full, completed from reference TRBV9 and TRBJ2-1, reads DSGVTQTPKHLITATGQRVTLRCSPRSGDLSVYWYQQSLDQGLQFLIQYYNGEERAKGNILERFSAQQFPDLHSELNLSSLELGDSALYFCASSAKAGTSGHNEQFFGPGTRLTVL.

This clonotype was detected many times. The chain joins TRBV9 to TRBJ2-7; 12 nucleotides line up with TRBD2. V dropped 0 bases and J dropped 4; count of bases not matched to a gene: 2. The germline V gene has CDR1 SGDLS and CDR2 YYNGEE. The CDR3 covers 15 residues. The CDR3 protein is CASSVAGTSGYEQYF. CDR3 nucleotide sequence: TGTGCCAGCAGCGTAGCCGGGACTAGCGGGTACGAGCAGTACTTC.

In its sample, this clonotype was seen many times. The chain employs TRBV9 and TRBJ2-5, with 9 bases aligning to TRBD1. The CDR3 length is 13 residues. Germline CDR1 and CDR2: SGDLS and YYNGEE. V was clipped by 4 bases and J by 5 bases; unmatched bases: 3. This chain's CDR3 is CASSTTGGETQYF. The CDR3, as DNA: TGTGCCAGCAGCACGACAGGGGGGGAGACCCAGTACTTC.

There are many counts of this clonotype. The chain combines TRBV9 with TRBJ2-2; the D is unclear. This CDR3 is 15 amino acids long. With 0 bases removed from V and 7 bases from J, the gap between germline ends came to 13 bases. Germline V gives CDR1 SGDLS, CDR2 YYNGEE. CDR3 bases: TGTGCCAGCAGCGTAGATGGACGGCCGGGCGGGGAGCTGTTTTTT. Protein sequence: CASSVDGRPGGELFF.

Ten or more counts support this clonotype. The J gene is TRBJ2-3, the V gene TRBV9; 11 nucleotides match TRBD2. The CDR3 runs 15 residues. Germline-derived CDR1 and CDR2 are SGDLS and YYNGEE. V was clipped by 4 bases and J by 4 bases; unmatched bases: 5. The CDR3 nucleotides are TGTGCCAGCAGCTCTAGCGGGAGGTTCGCAGATACGCAGTATTTT. Translated, it gives CASSSSGRFADTQYF.

This clonotype was observed many times. This chain uses TRBV9 with TRBJ2-2; D unclear. The V end lost 0 bases, the J end lost 1 base, and 7 bases lay between the germline ends. The germline gives CDR1 SGDLS, CDR2 YYNGEE. This CDR3 spans 15 amino acids. This CDR3 is CASSVGRMNTGELFF. CDR3 coding DNA: TGTGCCAGCAGCGTAGGGCGAATGAACACCGGGGAGCTGTTTTTT.

This clonotype was detected a few times. The rearrangement links TRBV9 to TRBJ2-5; D may be TRBD2 (7 bases). The germline V and J ends were trimmed by 4 bases and 5 bases, with 18 bases remaining between them. The CDR3 has 15 residues. Per germline, CDR1 SGDLS and CDR2 YYNGEE. The CDR3: CASSSNRGARETQYF. In DNA, the CDR3 is TGTGCCAGCAGCTCCAATCGGGGGGCGCGGGAGACCCAGTACTTC.

In this sample, this clonotype turned up many times. The V and J genes are TRBV9 and TRBJ2-1; D is possibly TRBD1 or TRBD2 (7 bases each). The CDR3 is 18 residues long. CDR1 and CDR2 (germline): SGDLS, YYNGEE. V was cut by 3 bases and J by 5 bases, with 24 bases left in between. The DNA for the CDR3 is TGTGCCAGCAGCGCTCAGGGGGGGGGGTCTAGCGGAGACAATGAGCAGTTCTTC. This codes for CASSAQGGGSSGDNEQFF. Complete variable domain (other parts from reference TRBV9 and TRBJ2-1): DSGVTQTPKHLITATGQRVTLRCSPRSGDLSVYWYQQSLDQGLQFLIQYYNGEERAKGNILERFSAQQFPDLHSELNLSSLELGDSALYFCASSAQGGGSSGDNEQFFGPGTRLTVL.

This clonotype was seen at least ten times. The J gene is TRBJ1-6, the V gene TRBV9; TRBD1 matches at 7 bases. This CDR3 is 14 amino acids long. Germline values: CDR1 SGDLS, CDR2 YYNGEE. The V segment lost 3 bases and the J segment 7 bases; nucleotides outside the gene matches: 4. The CDR3 bases are TGTGCCAGCAGCGGGGGACAGTGGAATTCACCCCTCCACTTT. Residues: CASSGGQWNSPLHF.

Judged by abundance, this clonotype is medium-sized (0.01 to 0.1%). This chain links TRBV9 with TRBJ2-7; D possibly corresponds to TRBD1 (5 bases). Trimming removed 4 bases at V and 5 bases at J, with 13 bases between. This CDR3 contains 13 residues. Looked up from germline, CDR1 is SGDLS and CDR2 is YYNGEE. In nucleotides, the CDR3 is TGTGCCAGCAGCCCCTCCCTGGGGCACGAGCAGTACTTC. This codes for CASSPSLGHEQYF.

The table lists this clonotype with many counts. The chain joins TRBV9 to TRBJ2-2; possible D gene TRBD1, 5 bases. Germline CDR1 is SGDLS and CDR2 is YYNGEE. This CDR3 is built from 15 residues. The germline V and J ends were trimmed by 0 bases and 2 bases, with 8 bases remaining between them. CDR3 residues: CASSVGQGNTGELFF. As DNA, the CDR3 is TGTGCCAGCAGCGTAGGGCAGGGAAACACCGGGGAGCTGTTTTTT.

This clonotype has at least ten counts. The chain has TRBV9 and TRBJ1-1; D may be TRBD1 (6 bases). V was pared by 0 bases and J by 5 bases, with 17 bases between. Germline V gene data show CDR1 as SGDLS and CDR2 as YYNGEE. The CDR3 spans 16 residues. CDR3 nucleotide sequence: TGTGCCAGCAGCGTAGGACAGGCGCTCCTCGTAACTGAAGCTTTCTTT. It specifies CASSVGQALLVTEAFF.

This clonotype was found many times. The J gene is TRBJ2-7, the V gene TRBV9, with 11 bases identical to TRBD2. This CDR3 spans 14 amino acids. With V trimmed by 4 bases and J by 4 bases, 4 bases remained unmatched. CDR1 is SGDLS, CDR2 YYNGEE, per germline. The chain's CDR3 is CASSMTSGTYEQYF. The DNA of the CDR3 is TGTGCCAGCAGCATGACTAGCGGGACTTACGAGCAGTACTTC. The variable domain in full, with the rest retrieved from reference TRBV9 and TRBJ2-7, is DSGVTQTPKHLITATGQRVTLRCSPRSGDLSVYWYQQSLDQGLQFLIQYYNGEERAKGNILERFSAQQFPDLHSELNLSSLELGDSALYFCASSMTSGTYEQYFGPGTRLTVT.

This clonotype was counted at least ten times. The V and J genes are TRBV9 and TRBJ2-2, with D unclear. Germline V gene data show CDR1 as SGDLS and CDR2 as YYNGEE. Deletions cut 2 bases from V and 0 bases from J, with 8 bases between. CDR3 length: 15 residues. This CDR3 is CASSVDLTNTGELFF. The CDR3 bases are TGTGCCAGCAGCGTGGATTTGACGAACACCGGGGAGCTGTTTTTT.

By sample fraction, this clonotype is medium-sized. The V gene is TRBV9, the J gene TRBJ2-5, with TRBD1 matching 12 bases. This CDR3 comprises 17 residues. The trim removed 3 bases at V and 1 base at J, leaving 7 bases unmatched. Germline-derived CDR1 and CDR2 are SGDLS and YYNGEE. CDR3 sequence (DNA): TGTGCCAGCAGCGAGGGACAGGGGGCTCATATCCAAGAGACCCAGTACTTC. Protein: CASSEGQGAHIQETQYF. Full variable domain (outside the CDR3, taken from reference TRBV9 and TRBJ2-5): DSGVTQTPKHLITATGQRVTLRCSPRSGDLSVYWYQQSLDQGLQFLIQYYNGEERAKGNILERFSAQQFPDLHSELNLSSLELGDSALYFCASSEGQGAHIQETQYFGPGTRLLVL.

By frequency in the sample, this clonotype is medium-sized. This chain links TRBV9 with TRBJ1-3, with D maybe TRBD1 (5 bases). The V gene's germline CDR1 is SGDLS and CDR2 YYNGEE. The CDR3 extends over 18 amino acids. Trimming left V 0 bases short and J 0 bases short, with 16 bases between. This chain's CDR3 is CASSVVAQGTFSGNTIYF. The CDR3 nucleotides are TGTGCCAGCAGCGTAGTGGCCCAGGGAACTTTCTCTGGAAACACCATATATTTT.

This clonotype was counted at least ten times. The chain is built from TRBV23-1 and TRBJ2-1; D gene uncertain. TRBV23-1 is noted as an ORF with a role that remains uncertain. V lost 7 bases to trimming and J lost 4 bases, with 11 bases between them. This CDR3 has 13 residues. As DNA, the CDR3 is TGCGCCAGCACCCGGAGAGGTTACAATGAGCAGTTCTTC. Protein product: CASTRRGYNEQFF.

Many counts were recorded for this clonotype. The rearrangement joins TRBV9 to TRBJ2-7; 8 bases fit TRBD2. V lost 0 bases and J lost 4; bases outside the gene matches: 6. Germline assignment: CDR1 SGDLS and CDR2 YYNGEE. CDR3 length: 15 residues. Here the CDR3 DNA reads TGTGCCAGCAGCGTAGGTTTTAGCGGGATTTACGAGCAGTACTTC. It encodes CASSVGFSGIYEQYF.

This clonotype has a count of ten or more. V and J are TRBV9 and TRBJ2-1; 9 nucleotides line up with TRBD2. V lost 0 bases to trimming and J lost 3 bases; unmatched junction nucleotides: 1. The CDR3 is made up of 15 amino acids. CDR1 is SGDLS and CDR2 is YYNGEE in the germline V gene. In DNA, the CDR3 is TGTGCCAGCAGCGTAGAGACTAGCGGCTACAATGAGCAGTTCTTC. Protein sequence: CASSVETSGYNEQFF.

This clonotype is medium-sized (0.01 to 0.1%) by share. The V gene is TRBV9, the J gene TRBJ2-1; 7 bases are shared with TRBD2. There are 13 residues in the CDR3. V was clipped by 7 bases and J by 5 bases; unmatched bases: 6. Germline CDR1 and CDR2: SGDLS and YYNGEE. The CDR3 here is CASSASGNNEQFF. The CDR3 DNA follows: TGTGCCAGCTCCGCTAGCGGCAACAATGAGCAGTTCTTC.

By share, this clonotype counts as medium-sized. CDR3 protein: CASSAATAGELFF. CDR3 sequence (DNA): TGTGCCAGCAGCGCGGCCACGGCCGGGGAGCTGTTTTTT. V is TRBV9 and J is TRBJ2-2; no reliable D call. The V and J ends lost 3 bases and 6 bases respectively, with 9 bases between them. The CDR3 is made up of 13 amino acids. Germline loops: CDR1 SGDLS, CDR2 YYNGEE.

The sample holds many counts of this clonotype. V and J are TRBV9 and TRBJ2-7, with 7 bases fitting TRBD1. V shed 3 bases and J 1 base; nucleotides not matched to a gene: 10. The CDR3 contains 16 residues. Germline CDR1 and CDR2: SGDLS and YYNGEE. In nucleotides, the CDR3 is TGTGCCAGCAGCGAACTCGACAGGGTTGGGTCCTACGAGCAGTACTTC. Protein: CASSELDRVGSYEQYF.